Listed here are 6 T cell receptor beta chains from one sample, sequenced in a study of blood T cells in healthy people across ages. A J-beta primer mix and a sample-barcoded 5' primer were used in a second PCR of about 7 to 12 cycles. TCRdb called the 5' RACE reads again in MiXCR, with one record for every CDR3 protein. The sample shows around 1,700,000 distinct CDR3 sequences, roughly 28% of them seen only once. Sequencing used blood. Receptors originate from a young woman in good health.

This rearrangement joins TRBV19 to TRBJ2-2; perhaps TRBD2 as D (6 bases). Germline V gives CDR1 LNHDA, CDR2 SQIVND (reference sequence). Trimming took off 7 bases at V and 4 bases at J, with 13 bases between the two ends. This CDR3 contains 14 residues. In DNA, the CDR3 is TGTGCCAGTAAGGGACTTAAAACCACCGGGGAGCTGTTTTTT. This sequence encodes CASKGLKTTGELFF.

At least ten counts were recorded for this clonotype. V is TRBV12-3 or TRBV12-4 and J is TRBJ1-4; D ambiguous. V was shortened by 6 bases and J by 1 base, with 12 bases between the two germline ends. The CDR3 covers 15 residues. In nucleotides, the CDR3 is TGTGCCAGCAGCGCCCGTTTAGGAACTAATGAAAAACTGTTTTTT. The encoded protein is CASSARLGTNEKLFF.

The rearrangement uses TRBV29-1 and TRBJ2-7; 10 nucleotides align to TRBD2. V shed 7 bases and J 4 bases; nucleotides not matched to a gene: 10. The length of the CDR3 is 14 residues. The germline V gene encodes CDR1 SQVTM and CDR2 ANQGSEA. CDR3 coding DNA: TGCAGCGCTGGAACCGGGACTAGCGAGTACGAGCAGTACTTC. It yields the protein CSAGTGTSEYEQYF.

About this clonotype: A much larger clone lies a single base off, so this may be a read error. The chain uses TRBV12-3 or TRBV12-4 and TRBJ2-1; TRBD2 matches 12 bases. There are 15 residues in the CDR3. As DNA, the CDR3 is TGTGCCAGCAGTTTAATCGGACTAGCGGGAAATGGGCAGTTCTTC. Translated, it gives CASSLIGLAGNGQFF.

As concerns this clonotype: A read error may account for a junction end that differs from germline. This chain uses TRBV29-1 with TRBJ2-5, with 12 bases identical to TRBD1. CDR1 is SQVTM and CDR2 is ANQGSEA in the germline V gene. The CDR3 runs to 15 residues. The CDR3 region is CSVPGTGGIQETQDF. For the CDR3, the DNA is TGCAGCGTACCCGGGACAGGGGGCATCCAAGAGACCCAGGACTTC.

Ten or more counts support this clonotype. A read error may account for a junction end that differs from germline. The chain joins TRBV7-2 to TRBJ2-5; TRBD2 aligns across 9 bases. This CDR3 contains 16 residues. Looked up from germline, CDR1 is SGHTA and CDR2 is FQGNSA. CDR3 region: CASSPGLAGSQETQYF. The CDR3 nucleotides are TGCGCCAGTTCCCCAGGGCTAGCGGGGTCTCAAGAGACCCAGTACTTC.